The TCR beta chain under discussion was sequenced for a study of blood T cell repertoires in COVID-19. Study summary: Collection of acute and convalescent COVID-19 samples took place in the United States, Italy and Spain.

Authors' processing steps: Estimates of nucleated cell counts were drawn from the amplification of reference gene primers. TCRdb's table, derived via immunoSEQ multiplex PCR, lists solely in-frame clones and lacks some. V, J and clone size are those of that table, while D and trimming were read from the DNA. The sample has about 16,000 clones, under 95% seen once; the top ten hold almost 4.5%. This receptor was taken from a man between 60 and 75 years old with active COVID-19. The sample was peripheral blood.

The CDR3 DNA reads TGTGCCAGCAGCTACAGGGGCCTCAAGACCTACGAGCAGTACTTC. It specifies CASSYRGLKTYEQYF. The rearrangement links TRBV5-6 to TRBJ2-7; 7 bases match TRBD1. The CDR3 spans 15 residues. The trim removed 3 bases at V and 2 bases at J, leaving 8 bases unmatched. Germline values: CDR1 SGHDT, CDR2 YYEEEE.